Each of the 7 T cell receptor beta chains below was sequenced from the same sample in a study of T cell repertoires in cytomegalovirus infection. These TCRs are of unknown antigen specificity. TCRdb passed the reads through MiXCR, listing each CDR3 protein once. The sample carries some 800,000 distinct CDR3 sequences, 25% to 30% recorded once. Specimen: cultured CD8+ T cells from PBMCs, collected from culture after CMV antigen stimulation. The receptors here all came from a human donor in good health (CMV status not recorded). Some clones in this sample may be carry-over from other donors' samples.

The chain carries TRBV7-8 and TRBJ2-1; weak D call: TRBD2 (7 bases). Germline V gives CDR1 SGHVS, CDR2 FQNEAQ. With 5 bases removed from V and 0 bases from J, the gap between germline ends came to 14 bases. The CDR3 length is 16 residues. The CDR3 DNA is TGTGCCAGCAGCCGGGGGCGGGGGAGCTCCTACAATGAGCAGTTCTTC. It codes for CASSRGRGSSYNEQFF.

This chain joins TRBV6-5 and TRBJ1-5; D ambiguous. The CDR3 length is 12 residues. Trimming removed 8 bases from V and 0 bases from J, with 5 bases in between. Germline lookup yields CDR1 MNHEY and CDR2 SVGAGI. The CDR3 DNA is TGTGCCAGCGGAACTAGCAATCAGCCCCAGCATTTT. Translated, it gives CASGTSNQPQHF.

This rearrangement joins TRBV5-6 to TRBJ2-7; a possible D gene is TRBD2 (5 bases). V was pared by 0 bases and J by 6 bases, with 7 bases between. The germline CDR1 and CDR2 sequences are SGHDT and YYEEEE. The CDR3 loop spans 12 amino acids. The CDR3 nucleotides read TGTGCCAGCAGCTTGGCCGCGGGCGAGCAGTACTTC. Translating gives CASSLAAGEQYF.

V is TRBV6-6 and J is TRBJ2-1, with TRBD1 identical over 8 bases. Trimming took 2 bases from V and 5 from J; bases not matched to a gene: 8. There are 16 residues in the CDR3. The germline V gene has CDR1 MNHNY and CDR2 SVGAGI (reference sequence). This CDR3 reads CASSYIRTGMHNEQFF. CDR3 coding DNA: TGTGCCAGCAGTTACATTCGGACAGGGATGCACAATGAGCAGTTCTTC.

The chain joins TRBV2 to TRBJ1-5; D perhaps matches TRBD1 (5 bases). CDR1 is SNHLY, CDR2 FYNNEI, per germline. The CDR3 length is 20 residues. V was pared by 2 bases and J by 0 bases, with 23 bases between. The CDR3 here is CASSESMGGLKLFSNQPQHF. CDR3 DNA: TGTGCCAGCAGTGAATCGATGGGGGGTTTGAAACTTTTTAGCAATCAGCCCCAGCATTTT.

DNA of the CDR3: TGTGCTAGTGGTGAAGTCTCCTACAATGAGCAGTTCTTC. It codes for CASGEVSYNEQFF. The V call is TRBV12-5, the J call TRBJ2-1; D remains ambiguous. The CDR3 loop spans 13 amino acids. Germline V gives CDR1 LGHNT, CDR2 FRNRAP. V lost 5 bases, J lost 0 bases, and 5 bases lay in between. The entire variable domain, with the rest obtained from reference TRBV12-5 and TRBJ2-1, is as follows: DARVTQTPRHKVTEMGQEVTMRCQPILGHNTVFWYRQTMMQGLELLAYFRNRAPLDDSGMPKDRFSAEMPDATLATLKIQPSEPRDSAVYFCASGEVSYNEQFFGPGTRLTVL.

This clonotype appeared many times. V usage is TRBV7-8 and J usage is TRBJ2-1; possibly TRBD1 for D (5 bases). Deletions cut 3 bases from V and 5 bases from J, with 14 bases between. There are 15 residues in the CDR3. Germline V gene data show CDR1 as SGHVS and CDR2 as FQNEAQ. CDR3 in amino acids: CASSFRRGADNEQFF. CDR3 sequence (DNA): TGTGCCAGCAGCTTCCGCCGTGGGGCCGACAATGAGCAGTTCTTC. The whole variable domain, filled in from reference TRBV7-8 and TRBJ2-1, reads GAGVSQSPRYKVAKRGQDVALRCDPISGHVSLFWYQQALGQGPEFLTYFQNEAQLDKSGLPSDRFFAERPEGSVSTLKIQRTQQEDSAVYLCASSFRRGADNEQFFGPGTRLTVL.